This T cell receptor beta chain was captured by sequencing in a study of CD8+ T cells in alopecia areata. About the study: Twice a day, 5 to 10 mg of oral tofacitinib was administered to treated patients. Study outcomes and limitations: Greater clonality was observed in lesional scalp samples, especially alopecia totalis/universalis, versus normal scalp. Relative to mice, TCR sharing across patients was less clear, a difference possibly HLA-related.

Note on this clone: Its antigen is as yet unknown.

J was trimmed by 5 bases and V by 3 bases; bases with no gene match: 3. Germline lookup yields CDR1 SGHRS and CDR2 YFSETQ. The CDR3 has 13 residues. Sample treatment: oral pan-JAK inhibitor, 5-10 mg twice daily. It was from alopecia areata patients that lesional scalp punch biopsies and peripheral blood were collected. RNA, once extracted, was reverse transcribed into cDNA for use as the sequencing template. TCRdb keeps only in-frame clones here, not all; method: immunoSEQ multiplex PCR. Altogether approximately 100,000 clones are present, 60% being singletons, with the ten largest covering 16%. The TCR was taken from a human donor with alopecia areata. The chain carries TRBV5-1 and TRBJ2-5; 8 nucleotides line up with TRBD1. The sample consisted of CD8+ T cells sorted from blood, taken between weeks 55 and 65, from a patient treated with tofacitinib. CDR3 sequence (DNA): TGCGCCAGCAGCTCGGACAGGGCCGAGACCCAGTACTTC. Translation: CASSSDRAETQYF. The full variable domain, in which reference TRBV5-1 and TRBJ2-5 provide the parts outside the CDR3, is KAGVTQTPRYLIKTRGQQVTLSCSPISGHRSVSWYQQTPGQGLQFLFEYFSETQRNKGNFPGRFSGRQFSNSRSEMNVSTLELGDSALYLCASSSDRAETQYFGPGTRLLVL.